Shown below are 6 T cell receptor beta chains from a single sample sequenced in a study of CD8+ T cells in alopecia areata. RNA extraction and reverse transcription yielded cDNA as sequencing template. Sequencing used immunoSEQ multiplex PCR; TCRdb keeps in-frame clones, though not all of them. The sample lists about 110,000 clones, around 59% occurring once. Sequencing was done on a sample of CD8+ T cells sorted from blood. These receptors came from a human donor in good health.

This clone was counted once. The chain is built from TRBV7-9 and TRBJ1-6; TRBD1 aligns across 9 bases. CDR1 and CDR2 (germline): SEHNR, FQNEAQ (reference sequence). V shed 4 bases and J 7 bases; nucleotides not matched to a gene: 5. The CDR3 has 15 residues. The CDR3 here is CASSSTTGGNSPLHF. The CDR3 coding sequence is TGTGCCAGCAGCTCCACGACAGGGGGGAATTCACCCCTCCACTTT.

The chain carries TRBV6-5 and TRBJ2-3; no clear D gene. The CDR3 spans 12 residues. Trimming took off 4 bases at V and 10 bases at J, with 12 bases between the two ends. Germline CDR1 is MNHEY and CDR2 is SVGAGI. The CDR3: CASSSSAGAQYF. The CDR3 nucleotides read TGTGCCAGCAGTTCAAGCGCCGGTGCGCAGTATTTT.

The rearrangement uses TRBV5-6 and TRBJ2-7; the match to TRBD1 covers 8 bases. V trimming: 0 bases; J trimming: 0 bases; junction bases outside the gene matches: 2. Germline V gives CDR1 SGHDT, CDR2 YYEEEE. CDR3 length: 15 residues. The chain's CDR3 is CASSLGTGNSYEQYF. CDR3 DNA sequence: TGTGCCAGCAGCTTGGGGACAGGGAACTCCTACGAGCAGTACTTC.

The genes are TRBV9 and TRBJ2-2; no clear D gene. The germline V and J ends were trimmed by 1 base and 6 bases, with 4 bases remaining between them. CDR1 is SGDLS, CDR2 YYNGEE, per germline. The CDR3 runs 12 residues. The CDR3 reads CASSVMAGELFF. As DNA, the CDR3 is TGTGCCAGCAGCGTAATGGCCGGGGAGCTGTTTTTT.

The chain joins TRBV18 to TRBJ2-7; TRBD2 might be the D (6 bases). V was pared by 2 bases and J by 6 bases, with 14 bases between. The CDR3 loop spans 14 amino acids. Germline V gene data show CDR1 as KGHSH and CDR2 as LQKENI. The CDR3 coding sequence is TGTGCCAGCTCACCATCGGTTTGGGGAGGCGAGCAGTACTTC. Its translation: CASSPSVWGGEQYF.

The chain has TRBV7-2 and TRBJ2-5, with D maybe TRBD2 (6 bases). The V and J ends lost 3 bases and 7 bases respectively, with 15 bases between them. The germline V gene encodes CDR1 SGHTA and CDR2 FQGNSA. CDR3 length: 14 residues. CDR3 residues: CASSFRDWPRTQYF. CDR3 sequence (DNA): TGTGCCAGCAGCTTCCGGGACTGGCCCAGGACCCAGTACTTC.